Listed below are T cell receptor beta chains from one sample, sequenced in a study of T cell responses to AZD1222 COVID-19 vaccine. This table comes from immunoSEQ multiplex PCR, and its TCRdb copy is limited to in-frame clones, with some not included. The sample consists of 98,000 or so clones, around 89% of them appearing once. The sample consisted of peripheral blood, taken on day 0 of AZD1222 vaccination. These receptor sequences come from an adult in good health. The CDR3 runs from the conserved cysteine through the conserved F or W. Fields, in order: V gene, J gene, CDR3 protein.

TRBV27	TRBJ1-4	CASSPRTGDNEKLFF
TRBV6-5	TRBJ2-1	CASSYTSGNSYNEQFF
TRBV7-9	TRBJ1-6	CASSLLPGRSPLHF
TRBV15	TRBJ2-1	CATSKGPPRGNEQFF
TRBV7-6	TRBJ2-1	CAIGTAANEQFF
TRBV5-6	TRBJ1-2	CASRPGPNPYGYTF
TRBV4-1	TRBJ1-1	CASRYDLMNTEAFF
TRBV6-2/TRBV6-3	TRBJ1-1	CASSPMGQGFTEAFF
TRBV19	TRBJ2-1	CASRRLVGGRNEQFF
TRBV6-1	TRBJ1-4	CASSEMVKTNEKLFF
TRBV30	TRBJ1-5	CASGSGGGQPQHF
TRBV19	TRBJ1-3	CASSLWDIHSGNTIYF
TRBV10-2	TRBJ2-7	CASSENSYEQYF
TRBV30	TRBJ1-6	CAWSPRDRYNSPLHF
TRBV7-2	TRBJ1-2	CASSSGTNYGYTF
TRBV3-1/TRBV3-2	TRBJ2-5	CASSQSNLGETQYF
TRBV19	TRBJ1-3	CASSARTGPGNTIYF
TRBV14	TRBJ1-1	CASSQVFTEAFF
TRBV7-9	TRBJ1-5	CASSLGESGGGQPQHF
TRBV29-1	TRBJ2-5	CSVALQGRETQYF
TRBV6-5	TRBJ2-3	CASGRYTQYF
TRBV11-2	TRBJ1-5	CASSRALYQPQHF
TRBV19	TRBJ1-5	CASSSGRWTGISNQPQHF
TRBV28	TRBJ1-1	CASRPRGWEPNTEAFF
TRBV7-9	TRBJ2-7	CASSQLAYEQYF
TRBV5-5	TRBJ2-1	CASSMGQLRDNEQFF
TRBV10-2	TRBJ1-6	CASRNPGTSGSYNSPLHF
TRBV27	TRBJ1-5	CASRPTGFNQPQHF
TRBV6-4	TRBJ1-4	CASTLGQGRIEKLFF
TRBV12-3/TRBV12-4	TRBJ2-2	CASRGQNTGELFF
TRBV7-9	TRBJ2-5	CASSLSGMEETQYF
TRBV7-2	TRBJ1-5	CASRPSQVGQPQHF
TRBV6-7	TRBJ2-7	CASSPGPGQGDNGYEQYF
TRBV5-1	TRBJ2-3	CASSPRASTDTQYF
TRBV30	TRBJ1-4	CAWNGQRSDEKLFF
TRBV5-5	TRBJ1-1	CASSYRTSNTEAFF
TRBV7-3	TRBJ1-1	CASSLRYNTEAFF
TRBV29-1	TRBJ1-1	CSVGAEAFF
TRBV30	TRBJ1-4	CACPTGLNEKLFF
TRBV4-1	TRBJ2-5	CASSQDRTGGRETQYF
TRBV5-5	TRBJ1-5	CASSLEYRPFSNQPQHF